What follows is one T cell receptor (beta chain) and its context. The V and J ends lost 1 base and 3 bases, in that order; junction bases with no gene match: 10. Germline loops: CDR1 SGHAT, CDR2 FQNNGV. The CDR3 runs to 17 residues. This sample is part of a study of cytomegalovirus exposure and HLA in healthy donors. PCR amplification relied on 60 Vbeta primers (plus 13 Jbeta primers). Generated by immunoSEQ multiplex PCR, the TCRdb table keeps only in-frame clones and is missing some. This table holds 90,000 to 120,000 clones, approximately 76% found once. The specimen was PBMCs. The chain uses TRBV11-2 and TRBJ2-3; 7 bases are shared with TRBD1. The receptor comes from a man aged 18 to 30 in good health and CMV-seronegative. For the CDR3, the DNA is TGTGCCAGCAGCTTAGCCCCGGGCCAGGGGGTAACAGATACGCAGTATTTT. Translating gives CASSLAPGQGVTDTQYF. Looking up the rest from reference TRBV11-2 and TRBJ2-3 gives the full variable domain: EAGVAQSPRYKIIEKRQSVAFWCNPISGHATLYWYQQILGQGPKLLIQFQNNGVVDDSQLPKDRFSAERLKGVDSTLKIQPAKLEDSAVYLCASSLAPGQGVTDTQYFGPGTRLTVL.